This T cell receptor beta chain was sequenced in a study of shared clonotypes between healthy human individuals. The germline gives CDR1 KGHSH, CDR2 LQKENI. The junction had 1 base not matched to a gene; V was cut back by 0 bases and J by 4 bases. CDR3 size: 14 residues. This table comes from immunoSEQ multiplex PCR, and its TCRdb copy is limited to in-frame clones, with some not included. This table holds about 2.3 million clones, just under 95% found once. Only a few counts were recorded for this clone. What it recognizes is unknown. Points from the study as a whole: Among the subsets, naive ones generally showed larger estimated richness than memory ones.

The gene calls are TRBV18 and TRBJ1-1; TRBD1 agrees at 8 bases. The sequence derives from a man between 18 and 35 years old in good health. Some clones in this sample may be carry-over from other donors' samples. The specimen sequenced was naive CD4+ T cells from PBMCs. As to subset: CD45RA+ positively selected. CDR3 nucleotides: TGTGCCAGCTCACCACCCGGACAGGGCACTGAAGCTTTCTTT. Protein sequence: CASSPPGQGTEAFF.